This TCR beta chain appears in the sequencing data of a study of shared clonotypes between healthy human individuals. Study summary: A donor's plate count was three for CD4 naive and three for CD4 memory; CD8 naive had two and CD8 memory one.

From germline, CDR1 is MNHEY and CDR2 SMNVEV (reference sequence). The CDR3 is 9 amino acids. Terminally differentiated effector memory CD45RA+ cells were excluded from the naive CD8 cells, which were CD45RO-negative and positively selected for CCR7. With regard to this clone: The junction departs from germline at one end; a sequencing error may be responsible.

Data came from immunoSEQ multiplex PCR; TCRdb stores just in-frame clones and leaves some out. The data hold roughly 2 million clones, with about 94% observed a single time. This receptor was identified in a man aged 18 to 29 in good health. Sequencing was carried out using naive CD8+ T cells sorted from blood. The V gene is TRBV27, the J gene TRBJ1-2; TRBD1 might be the D (5 bases). In DNA form, the CDR3 reads TGTGCCAGCAGGCGAACGGGGGCCTTC. Its protein is CASRRTGAF.